The sequence of this T cell receptor beta chain was determined in a study of Ad26.COV2.S vaccination and SARS-CoV-2 variants. Study-wide context: Once or twice, 56 days apart, Ad26.COV2.S was delivered intramuscularly. Findings and limits, study-wide: Vaccine recipients and placebo recipients showed similar non-spike TCR breadth. Placebo recipients had lower spike-specific TCR breadth than vaccine recipients.

Treatment denoted: around 19 received Ad26.COV2.S at low or high dose, single or two shots; about 5 received placebo; per-sample allocation not given. Day 63 after the first vaccine or placebo injection was the time point for sampling. The shot given was an Ad26 vector that makes Wuhan-strain SARS-CoV-2 spike. In germline, CDR1 is LNHNV, CDR2 YYDKDF (reference sequence). The CDR3 has 13 residues. Trimming took 4 bases from V and 6 from J, leaving 13 bases between them. Sequencing was performed with immunoSEQ multiplex PCR; in TCRdb, only in-frame clones are kept and a portion is missing. The sample consists of roughly 460,000 clones, about 89% of them appearing once. Note on this clone: The antigen remains undetermined.

The material was peripheral blood, obtained in a trial of Ad26.COV2.S vaccine versus placebo. This TCR was recovered from a person aged 18-65 years who received the Ad26.COV2.S COVID-19 vaccine or a placebo. The rearrangement links TRBV15 to TRBJ2-7; the D gene could be TRBD1 or TRBD2 (6 bases each). The CDR3 loop is CATSMPWGAEQYF. CDR3 coding DNA: TGTGCCACCAGCATGCCCTGGGGGGCCGAGCAGTACTTC.